This record covers a single T cell receptor beta chain. Trimming took 3 bases from V and 3 from J, leaving 12 bases between them. This CDR3 comprises 15 residues. Germline V gives CDR1 LNHNV, CDR2 YYDKDF (reference sequence). This sample was included in a study of cytomegalovirus exposure and HLA in healthy donors. PCR primers comprised 60 Vbeta and 13 Jbeta primers. The method was immunoSEQ multiplex PCR; TCRdb's version includes in-frame clones alone and lacks a portion of them. The sample lists over 75,000 clones; around three quarters were seen once. The clonotype comes from a male donor in good health and CMV-seropositive. V is TRBV15 and J is TRBJ2-1; perhaps TRBD2 as D (5 bases). Sequencing was performed on PBMCs. The CDR3 DNA follows: TGTGCCACCAGCAGCGCCGCGGACTTCTACAATGAGCAGTTCTTC. This translates into CATSSAADFYNEQFF. The variable domain in full, completed from reference TRBV15 and TRBJ2-1, reads DAMVIQNPRYQVTQFGKPVTLSCSQTLNHNVMYWYQQKSSQAPKLLFHYYDKDFNNEADTPDNFQSRRPNTSFCFLDIRSPGLGDTAMYLCATSSAADFYNEQFFGPGTRLTVL.